Included here is one T cell receptor (beta chain) sequence, with context. Assay used: immunoSEQ multiplex PCR; TCRdb lists only in-frame clones, some missing. The sample lists more than 65,000 clones; approximately 86% were seen once. This CDR3 has 15 residues. Germline CDR1 SGHNT, CDR2 YYREEE (reference sequence). Trimming left V 0 bases short and J 4 bases short, with 14 bases between. This record belongs to a study of control samples from healthy donors and cancer patients. The specimen was blood. This clonotype originated in a man in his 60s in good health. The chain couples TRBV5-4 to TRBJ2-7, with D uncertain. CDR3 in amino acids: CASSLDSRSGYEQYF. CDR3 DNA sequence: TGTGCCAGCAGCTTGGACAGTCGCTCTGGGTACGAGCAGTACTTC.